This T cell receptor beta chain was obtained from a study of chemoradiotherapy in HPV16-positive cancers (dated by TCRdb to 2022 to 2024). About the full investigation: Using functional T-cell assays on cells from two HPV16-positive patients, the researchers defined candidate HPV-specific T-cell clones and common TCR motifs. The study asked whether T-cell immunity to the HPV oncoproteins E6 and E7 changes during chemoradiotherapy and whether this immunity affects survival. Next, the candidate HPV-specific TCRs and motifs were followed in TCR repertoires from more than 70 patients with HPV-related cancers. Overall study outcomes, separate from this receptor: The functional definition of HPV-specific T cells came from only a couple of HPV16-positive patients, and the survival association was reported for HPV16-positive patients. Expansion of candidate HPV-specific clones and E7-related TCR motifs was observed in the tumor microenvironment during treatment, whereas no such expansion was observed for non-HPV-specific T cells. In HPV16-positive patients, expansion of HPV-responsive T cells during chemoradiotherapy was associated with improved recurrence-free survival.

With regard to this clone: Its recognized antigen is unknown. No much larger clone is present one base from it, and per-base qualities are unavailable.

The CDR3 runs 16 amino acids, cysteine and phenylalanine included. Only the CDR3 DNA is retained, 48 bases long and in frame from the first base. The germline V gene gives CDR1 as KGHSH and CDR2 as LQKENI. The germline V end is reduced by 2 bases and the J end by 5 bases; junction bases left unmatched: 10. Library prep was done by the immunoSEQ multiplex PCR assay. TCRdb re-hosts the immuneACCESS table, in-frame sequences only. Its copies lack some clones; in the studies checked, an unresolved V gene accounts for under half of them, and the cause for the rest is not known. The sample records 25,000 to 30,000 clones, approximately 80% of which are singletons. The leading ten clones occupy approximately 5% of the sample. Because repertoires were sampled repeatedly during chemoradiotherapy, clonal expansion in the tumor microenvironment could be followed.

Material: blood, obtained from a patient who underwent chemoradiotherapy. This TCR was sampled from a human donor with HPV-associated anogenital cancer. The chain joins TRBV18 to TRBJ1-1, with 8 bases in between that match TRBD1. Here is the DNA: TGTGCCAGCTCACCAAGTCAGGGGGCTCTGGGGACTGAAGCTTTCTTT. Its protein is CASSPSQGALGTEAFF.